The clone carrying this TCR beta chain was counted only a few times. This specimen belongs to a study of blood T cells in healthy people across ages. It was with a sample-barcoded 5' primer and a J-beta primer mix that a second PCR of roughly 7 to 12 cycles was run. TCRdb passed the 5' RACE reads through MiXCR, listing each CDR3 protein once. The sample yields 650,000 to 1,000,000 distinct CDR3 sequences, less than 60% seen once. Germline-derived CDR1 and CDR2 are SGHNT and YENEEA. The trim removed 1 base at V and 3 bases at J, leaving 5 bases unmatched. The CDR3 length is 17 residues. The chain carries TRBV11-3 and TRBJ2-3; 12 nucleotides align to TRBD2. Material: blood. The receptor was isolated from a man older than 75 in good health. The CDR3 reads CASSLVRLAGVTDTQYF. The DNA of the CDR3 is TGTGCCAGCAGCTTAGTAAGACTAGCGGGAGTGACAGATACGCAGTATTTT. Full variable domain (remainder filled in from reference TRBV11-3 and TRBJ2-3): EAGVVQSPRYKIIEKKQPVAFWCNPISGHNTLYWYLQNLGQGPELLIRYENEEAVDDSQLPKDRFSAERLKGVDSTLKIQPAELGDSAVYLCASSLVRLAGVTDTQYFGPGTRLTVL.